Given below is one TCR beta chain in context. Its matching antigen is unknown. This sample is part of a study of cytomegalovirus exposure and HLA in healthy donors. Study-level information: Drawn from HLA-typed donors, 80 million to 95 million unique TCRs were held in an early data release.

Overall study findings and caveats: A link between a missense DCLRE1C variant and TCR beta V- and J-gene trimming emerged from a later analysis. In an earlier analysis, in some 600 donors, most V segments appeared productive either ~87% or ~30% of the time. The study recorded 150 to 200 TCR beta chains that were cytomegalovirus-associated.

PCR amplification relied on 60 Vbeta primers (plus 13 Jbeta primers). Clones were read by immunoSEQ multiplex PCR, and TCRdb kept only the in-frame ones, dropping some. The profile covers more than 150,000 clones, with 75% to 85% appearing a single time and around 1.2% taken by the ten largest. Germline values: CDR1 MNHNS, CDR2 SASEGT. This CDR3 has 14 amino acids. The V segment lost 4 bases and the J segment 5 bases; nucleotides outside the gene matches: 7. Sequenced sample: PBMCs. J is TRBJ2-5 and V is TRBV6-1, with TRBD1 matching 7 bases. The source is a girl aged 2-15 years in good health and CMV-seropositive. Here the CDR3 DNA reads TGTGCCAGCAGTGGACAGGGCCCCCCGGAGACCCAGTACTTC. Translation gives CASSGQGPPETQYF.